This TCR beta chain appears in the sequencing data of a study of cytomegalovirus exposure and HLA in healthy donors. Study-wide background: Tens of millions of unique TCR sequences came from HLA-typed donors in an early release. Study conclusions and caveats: CMV serostatus stood as the only immune exposure information on hand.

Primers: 60 Vbeta forward and 13 Jbeta reverse. Repertoires were generated with immunoSEQ multiplex PCR, while TCRdb's copy carries only in-frame clones and drops some. The sample contains 90,000 to 120,000 clones, 76% of which appear only once. The CDR3 consists of 12 residues. Germline V gene sequence: CDR1 MNHNY, CDR2 SVGAGI (reference sequence). Trimming cost V 4 bases and J 4 bases, with 8 bases left between them. With respect to this clone: Its specificity is unknown.

The sequenced sample consisted of PBMCs. The TCR comes from a woman aged 45 to 65 in good health and CMV-seropositive. The V and J genes are TRBV6-6 and TRBJ2-7; tentatively, D is TRBD1 (5 bases). CDR3 sequence (DNA): TGTGCCAGCAGTTCCGACAGATACGAGCAGTACTTC. This codes for CASSSDRYEQYF.